The rows below give T cell receptor beta chains drawn from one sample of a study of blood T cell repertoires in COVID-19. Clones were sequenced by immunoSEQ multiplex PCR, and TCRdb holds only the in-frame ones, with some missing. Counted here are 93,000 or so clones, 80% to 90% occurring once; the ten biggest clones make up around 3.2%. Specimen: peripheral blood. These receptors were collected from a human donor in a cohort sampled during active COVID-19. CDR3s include the opening cysteine and the closing phenylalanine or tryptophan. Each record gives: V gene, J gene, CDR3 length, D gene, clone size, CDR3 DNA, CDR3 protein. A D gene is named only where the DNA matches it firmly. Only part of the rows carry a size: once, few, many, or a class if the clone is expanded.

V gene: TRBV19
J gene: TRBJ1-5
CDR3 length: 14
D gene: .
clone size: .
CDR3 DNA: TGTGCCAGTACCATACAGGGTGGCGATCAGCCCCAGCATTTT
CDR3 protein: CASTIQGGDQPQHF

V gene: TRBV5-1
J gene: TRBJ2-7
CDR3 length: 14
D gene: .
clone size: many
CDR3 DNA: TGCGCCAGCAGCCAGGATCAAACCTATAACGAGCAGTACTTC
CDR3 protein: CASSQDQTYNEQYF

V gene: TRBV4-1
J gene: TRBJ2-4
CDR3 length: 18
D gene: TRBD2
clone size: .
CDR3 DNA: TGCGCCAGCAGCCCGGGACTAGCGGGGGGGCAAGCCAAAAACATTCAGTACTTC
CDR3 protein: CASSPGLAGGQAKNIQYF

V gene: TRBV9
J gene: TRBJ1-5
CDR3 length: 15
D gene: .
clone size: .
CDR3 DNA: TGTGCCAGCAGCGAAGACACAGGGCTGGGTCAGCCCCAGCATTTT
CDR3 protein: CASSEDTGLGQPQHF

V gene: TRBV2
J gene: TRBJ1-6
CDR3 length: 14
D gene: .
clone size: .
CDR3 DNA: TGTGCCAGCAAACATCTGGACAAAAATTCACCCCTCCACTTT
CDR3 protein: CASKHLDKNSPLHF

V gene: TRBV28
J gene: TRBJ2-1
CDR3 length: 17
D gene: .
clone size: .
CDR3 DNA: TGTGCCAGCAGACTAACCACAGGGTTTGTTTCCTACAATGAGCAGTTCTTC
CDR3 protein: CASRLTTGFVSYNEQFF

V gene: TRBV12-5
J gene: TRBJ2-2
CDR3 length: 14
D gene: TRBD1
clone size: .
CDR3 DNA: TGTGCTAGTGGTCCGGGACAGGGGACCGGGGAGCTGTTTTTT
CDR3 protein: CASGPGQGTGELFF

V gene: TRBV20-1
J gene: TRBJ2-7
CDR3 length: 10
D gene: .
clone size: .
CDR3 DNA: TGCAGTGCCGCCAGTCTCGAGCAGTACTTC
CDR3 protein: CSAASLEQYF

V gene: TRBV5-1
J gene: TRBJ2-1
CDR3 length: 14
D gene: .
clone size: .
CDR3 DNA: TGCGCCAGCAGCTTGCGGACAGCTAACAATGAGCAGTTCTTC
CDR3 protein: CASSLRTANNEQFF

V gene: TRBV30
J gene: TRBJ1-2
CDR3 length: 12
D gene: TRBD1
clone size: .
CDR3 DNA: TGTGCCTGGGGACAGGGGAAGTATGGCTACACCTTC
CDR3 protein: CAWGQGKYGYTF

V gene: TRBV2
J gene: TRBJ1-3
CDR3 length: 14
D gene: .
clone size: .
CDR3 DNA: TGTGCCAGCAGTGAAGCTCCAGGGGGAAACACCATATATTTT
CDR3 protein: CASSEAPGGNTIYF

V gene: TRBV27
J gene: TRBJ2-2
CDR3 length: 16
D gene: TRBD2
clone size: .
CDR3 DNA: TGTGCCAGCAGTTTATGGGCTAGCGGGAGGCCCGGGGAGCTGTTTTTT
CDR3 protein: CASSLWASGRPGELFF

V gene: TRBV5-1
J gene: TRBJ2-3
CDR3 length: 16
D gene: TRBD2
clone size: .
CDR3 DNA: TGCGCCAGCAGCCTTGCCACTAGCGGGGGAACAGATACGCAGTATTTT
CDR3 protein: CASSLATSGGTDTQYF

V gene: TRBV5-6
J gene: TRBJ2-7
CDR3 length: 13
D gene: .
clone size: .
CDR3 DNA: TGTGCCAGCAGCTTTAGGGGTAGCTACGAGCAGTACTTC
CDR3 protein: CASSFRGSYEQYF

V gene: TRBV6-5
J gene: TRBJ2-6
CDR3 length: 16
D gene: .
clone size: .
CDR3 DNA: TGTGCCAGCAGTTCGGACAGACCTTCTGGGGCCAACGTCCTGACTTTC
CDR3 protein: CASSSDRPSGANVLTF

V gene: TRBV5-1
J gene: TRBJ1-6
CDR3 length: 18
D gene: .
clone size: .
CDR3 DNA: TGCGCCAGCAGCTTGGATTGGATCGGACAGCCCGATAATTCACCCCTCCACTTT
CDR3 protein: CASSLDWIGQPDNSPLHF

V gene: TRBV5-1
J gene: TRBJ2-1
CDR3 length: 15
D gene: TRBD2
clone size: .
CDR3 DNA: TGCGCCAGCAGCTTAAGGAGCGGGGGGGCCAATAGGGAGTTCTTC
CDR3 protein: CASSLRSGGANREFF

V gene: TRBV29-1
J gene: TRBJ2-1
CDR3 length: 14
D gene: TRBD1
clone size: .
CDR3 DNA: TGCAGCGTCAAGGGGGCGTTAGGATACAATGAGCAGTTCTTC
CDR3 protein: CSVKGALGYNEQFF

V gene: TRBV6-6
J gene: TRBJ2-3
CDR3 length: 18
D gene: .
clone size: .
CDR3 DNA: TGTGCCAGCAGTCGCGATCAGGGCTCCTTGTGGGGCACAGATACGCAGTATTTT
CDR3 protein: CASSRDQGSLWGTDTQYF

V gene: TRBV30
J gene: TRBJ2-5
CDR3 length: 14
D gene: .
clone size: .
CDR3 DNA: TGTGCCTGGAGCGTTGACAGGCGGGGGGAGACCCAGTACTTC
CDR3 protein: CAWSVDRRGETQYF

V gene: TRBV10-3
J gene: TRBJ2-7
CDR3 length: 13
D gene: TRBD1
clone size: .
CDR3 DNA: TGTGCCATCAGCTGGGACAGCAATTACGAGCAGTACTTC
CDR3 protein: CAISWDSNYEQYF

V gene: TRBV5-6
J gene: TRBJ1-6
CDR3 length: 16
D gene: .
clone size: .
CDR3 DNA: TGTGCCAGCAGCTTGACAGGTTTCTCCTATAATTCACCCCTCCACTTT
CDR3 protein: CASSLTGFSYNSPLHF

V gene: TRBV4-2
J gene: TRBJ1-1
CDR3 length: 15
D gene: .
clone size: .
CDR3 DNA: TGTGCCAGCAGCCAAGCCGGGGCCGCGGGGACTGAAGCTTTCTTT
CDR3 protein: CASSQAGAAGTEAFF

V gene: TRBV4-1
J gene: TRBJ2-5
CDR3 length: 20
D gene: TRBD2
clone size: .
CDR3 DNA: TGCGCCAGCAGCCAAGTACGACTAGCGGGAAACCCGTATGGAGGGGAGACCCAGTACTTC
CDR3 protein: CASSQVRLAGNPYGGETQYF

V gene: TRBV11-2
J gene: TRBJ2-7
CDR3 length: 17
D gene: TRBD2
clone size: .
CDR3 DNA: TGTGCCAGCAGCCTGACTAGCGGGGGGGTATCATCCTACGAGCAGTACTTC
CDR3 protein: CASSLTSGGVSSYEQYF

V gene: TRBV6-1
J gene: TRBJ1-2
CDR3 length: 13
D gene: .
clone size: .
CDR3 DNA: TGTGCCAGCAGTGTAGCGGGCCGGGAGGGCTACACCTTC
CDR3 protein: CASSVAGREGYTF

V gene: TRBV28
J gene: TRBJ2-7
CDR3 length: 15
D gene: .
clone size: few
CDR3 DNA: TGTGCCAGCAGTTTATACGGGGTTGTATCCTACGAGCAGTACTTC
CDR3 protein: CASSLYGVVSYEQYF

V gene: TRBV14
J gene: TRBJ1-2
CDR3 length: 17
D gene: .
clone size: .
CDR3 DNA: TGTGCCAGCAGCCCCTTGTTCTGGGAGGCGCCAAACTATGGCTACACCTTC
CDR3 protein: CASSPLFWEAPNYGYTF

V gene: TRBV5-8
J gene: TRBJ1-5
CDR3 length: 14
D gene: .
clone size: .
CDR3 DNA: TGTGCCAGCAGCAGGGGGTATTGGGTTCAGCCCCAGCATTTT
CDR3 protein: CASSRGYWVQPQHF

V gene: TRBV6-6
J gene: TRBJ1-5
CDR3 length: 13
D gene: .
clone size: .
CDR3 DNA: TGTGCCAGCAGTAACACGCGGGGGGAGCCCCAGCATTTT
CDR3 protein: CASSNTRGEPQHF

V gene: TRBV19
J gene: TRBJ1-1
CDR3 length: 17
D gene: TRBD1
clone size: few
CDR3 DNA: TGTGCCAGTAGCTTCTCCGGGACAGGGGGGCGAGGCACTGAAGCTTTCTTT
CDR3 protein: CASSFSGTGGRGTEAFF

V gene: TRBV2
J gene: TRBJ2-2
CDR3 length: 13
D gene: .
clone size: .
CDR3 DNA: TGTGCCAGCACGAGGGAAAACACCGGGGAGCTGTTTTTT
CDR3 protein: CASTRENTGELFF

V gene: TRBV2
J gene: TRBJ2-7
CDR3 length: 16
D gene: TRBD2
clone size: few
CDR3 DNA: TGTGCCAGCAGTGAACTTAGCGGGGGGGCCCCTTACGAGCAGTACTTC
CDR3 protein: CASSELSGGAPYEQYF

V gene: TRBV2
J gene: TRBJ1-2
CDR3 length: 15
D gene: .
clone size: .
CDR3 DNA: TGTGCCAGCAGTCCTCGGCAGGGTACCAACTATGGCTACACCTTC
CDR3 protein: CASSPRQGTNYGYTF

V gene: TRBV10-3
J gene: TRBJ2-7
CDR3 length: 14
D gene: TRBD2
clone size: .
CDR3 DNA: TGTGCCATCAGTGTAGCGGGATCTCCCTACGAGCAGTACTTC
CDR3 protein: CAISVAGSPYEQYF

V gene: TRBV28
J gene: TRBJ2-7
CDR3 length: 13
D gene: .
clone size: .
CDR3 DNA: TGTGCCAGCAGTTTCCAGGTCTCCTACGAGCAGTACTTC
CDR3 protein: CASSFQVSYEQYF

V gene: TRBV2
J gene: TRBJ2-3
CDR3 length: 13
D gene: TRBD2
clone size: many
CDR3 DNA: TGTGCCAGCAGTACTAGCGGGACAGATACGCAGTATTTT
CDR3 protein: CASSTSGTDTQYF

V gene: TRBV5-6
J gene: TRBJ1-4
CDR3 length: 15
D gene: .
clone size: .
CDR3 DNA: TGTGCCAGCAGCCTTGGGCCAAGAACTAATGAAAAACTGTTTTTT
CDR3 protein: CASSLGPRTNEKLFF

V gene: TRBV29-1
J gene: TRBJ1-5
CDR3 length: 15
D gene: .
clone size: .
CDR3 DNA: TGCAGCGTTCGAGACGGGTTTTTGGGCAATCAGCCCCAGCATTTT
CDR3 protein: CSVRDGFLGNQPQHF

V gene: TRBV6-5
J gene: TRBJ2-7
CDR3 length: 15
D gene: TRBD2
clone size: .
CDR3 DNA: TGTGCCAGCAGGGGCGGGGCTAGCGGGGACTACGAGCAGTACTTC
CDR3 protein: CASRGGASGDYEQYF

V gene: TRBV2
J gene: TRBJ2-2
CDR3 length: 14
D gene: .
clone size: .
CDR3 DNA: TGTGCCAGAGAAAAAACAGGGACCTCCGGGGAGCTGTTTTTT
CDR3 protein: CAREKTGTSGELFF

V gene: TRBV11-2
J gene: TRBJ2-5
CDR3 length: 16
D gene: TRBD2
clone size: .
CDR3 DNA: TGTGCCAGCAGCTTAGGGGGCCGGGGGGGGCAAGAGACCCAGTACTTC
CDR3 protein: CASSLGGRGGQETQYF

V gene: TRBV7-2
J gene: TRBJ1-1
CDR3 length: 14
D gene: .
clone size: .
CDR3 DNA: TGTGCCAGCAGCCCTCTCCTAGGGAACACTGAAGCTTTCTTT
CDR3 protein: CASSPLLGNTEAFF